This TCR beta chain was profiled in a study of blood T cell repertoires in COVID-19. Study in general: Some COVID-19 samples were acute and others convalescent; all came from the United States, Italy and Spain.

Per the study methods: Reference gene primer amplification yielded estimated nucleated cell counts. Here immunoSEQ multiplex PCR was the method, and the copy in TCRdb shows in-frame clones only, minus some. D and trimming come from the DNA, and the V and J calls and clone size come from that table. This table has tens of thousands of clones, around 88% appearing once. V gave up 4 bases and J gave up 5 bases, with 8 bases separating them. CDR3 length: 13 residues. Per the germline V gene, CDR1 is KGHDR and CDR2 is SFDVKD. What was sequenced was peripheral blood. This TCR came from a human donor in a cohort sampled during active COVID-19. V usage is TRBV24-1 and J usage is TRBJ1-5; tentatively, D is TRBD1 (5 bases). In nucleotides, the CDR3 is TGTGCCACCAGTGAGACAGATGATCAGCCCCAGCATTTT. This codes for CATSETDDQPQHF.